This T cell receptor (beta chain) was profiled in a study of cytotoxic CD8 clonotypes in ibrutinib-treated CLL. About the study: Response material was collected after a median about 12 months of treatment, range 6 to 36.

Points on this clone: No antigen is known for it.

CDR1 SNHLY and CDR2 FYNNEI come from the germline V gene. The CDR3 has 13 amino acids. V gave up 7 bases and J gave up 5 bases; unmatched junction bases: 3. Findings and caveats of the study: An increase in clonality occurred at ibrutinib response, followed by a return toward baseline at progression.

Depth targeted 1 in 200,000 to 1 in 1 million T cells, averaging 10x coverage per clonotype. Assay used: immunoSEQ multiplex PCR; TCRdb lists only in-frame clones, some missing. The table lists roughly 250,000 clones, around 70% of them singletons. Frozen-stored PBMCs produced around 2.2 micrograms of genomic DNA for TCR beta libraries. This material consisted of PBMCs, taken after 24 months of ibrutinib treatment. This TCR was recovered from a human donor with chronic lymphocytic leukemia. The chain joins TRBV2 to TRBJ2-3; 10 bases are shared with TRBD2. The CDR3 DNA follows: TGTGCCAGCACCGGACTAGCGGTAGATACGCAGTATTTT. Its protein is CASTGLAVDTQYF. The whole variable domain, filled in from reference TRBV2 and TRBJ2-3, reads EPEVTQTPSHQVTQMGQEVILRCVPISNHLYFYWYRQILGQKVEFLVSFYNNEISEKSEIFDDQFSVERPDGSNFTLKIRSTKLEDSAMYFCASTGLAVDTQYFGPGTRLTVL.